The 27 T cell receptor beta chains listed next were all sequenced from one sample in a study of blood T cell repertoires in COVID-19. The data were produced by immunoSEQ multiplex PCR, yet TCRdb's version contains in-frame clones alone and is incomplete. The table lists 250,000 to 350,000 clones, around 92% of them singletons. Sequenced sample: peripheral blood. The receptors stem from a man younger than 35 who had recovered from COVID-19.

The genes are TRBV2 and TRBJ2-7; perhaps TRBD2 as D (7 bases). V dropped 7 bases and J dropped 3 bases, with 19 bases sitting between them. The CDR3 is 15 residues long. Germline V gene data show CDR1 as SNHLY and CDR2 as FYNNEI. CDR3 in DNA: TGTGCCAGCACCAGTGGGGGGGCAGTGAACTACGAGCAGTACTTC. Translation: CASTSGGAVNYEQYF.

The gene calls are TRBV7-3 and TRBJ2-3; perhaps TRBD2 as D (6 bases). Trimming left V 4 bases short and J 6 bases short, with 14 bases between. The CDR3 length is 14 residues. Germline-derived CDR1 and CDR2 are SGHTA and FQGTGA. The DNA of the CDR3 is TGTGCCAGCAGCTACCGGGACTCCATGGATACGCAGTATTTT. Protein product: CASSYRDSMDTQYF.

This clone was seen only once. The J gene is TRBJ1-3, the V gene TRBV9; 8 bases match TRBD1. The CDR3 is 17 residues long. V dropped 3 bases and J dropped 0; count of bases not matched to a gene: 8. CDR1 and CDR2 (germline): SGDLS, YYNGEE. The CDR3 reads CASSGSTGVYSGNTIYF. In DNA, the CDR3 is TGTGCCAGCAGCGGTTCGACAGGGGTTTACTCTGGAAACACCATATATTTT.

The chain employs TRBV7-8 and TRBJ1-2; D remains ambiguous. Trimming pared 0 bases from V and 3 bases from J, leaving 5 bases between. This CDR3 has 13 residues. From germline, CDR1 is SGHVS and CDR2 FQNEAQ. The CDR3 reads CASSLAGDYGYTF. In DNA, the CDR3 is TGTGCCAGCAGCTTAGCCGGGGACTATGGCTACACCTTC. Complete variable domain (other parts from reference TRBV7-8 and TRBJ1-2): GAGVSQSPRYKVAKRGQDVALRCDPISGHVSLFWYQQALGQGPEFLTYFQNEAQLDKSGLPSDRFFAERPEGSVSTLKIQRTQQEDSAVYLCASSLAGDYGYTFGSGTRLTVV.

The V call is TRBV27, the J call TRBJ2-7; D possibly corresponds to TRBD1 (6 bases). CDR1 is MNHEY, CDR2 SMNVEV, per germline (reference sequence). The CDR3 has 13 amino acids. The V gene lost 2 bases and the J gene lost 3 bases, with 8 bases spanning the gap. The CDR3, as DNA: TGTGCCAGCAGTTTAAGGGGGAGCTACGAGCAGTACTTC. Protein product: CASSLRGSYEQYF.

This clone was counted a few times. The V call is TRBV19, the J call TRBJ1-5; D uncertain. Germline V gene lookup returns CDR1 LNHDA and CDR2 SQIVND (reference sequence). The V and J ends lost 1 base and 3 bases respectively, with 16 bases between them. The CDR3 consists of 17 residues. The CDR3 is CASSIVSSGSANQPQHF. As DNA, the CDR3 is TGTGCCAGTAGTATAGTAAGTTCGGGGTCGGCCAATCAGCCCCAGCATTTT.

V is TRBV12-3 or TRBV12-4 and J is TRBJ1-2; no clear D gene. The germline V and J ends were trimmed by 3 bases and 7 bases, with 12 bases remaining between them. This CDR3 comprises 13 residues. The CDR3 nucleotides read TGTGCCAGCAGTTTTAGCGGGGTTGGTGGCTACACCTTC. Protein product: CASSFSGVGGYTF.

To note about this clone: The identical CDR3 is also encoded by other nucleotide sequences in the sample. This chain joins TRBV18 and TRBJ2-2, with 9 bases lining up with TRBD1. V dropped 3 bases and J dropped 4; count of bases not matched to a gene: 3. The CDR3 runs to 15 residues. Germline V gene sequence: CDR1 KGHSH, CDR2 LQKENI. For the CDR3, the DNA is TGTGCCAGCTCACCCCGACAGGGGGTCACCGGGGAGCTGTTTTTT. Translated: CASSPRQGVTGELFF.

This clone was seen a few times. V and J are TRBV7-3 and TRBJ2-2, with 8 bases fitting TRBD2. This CDR3 contains 16 residues. Germline-derived CDR1 and CDR2 are SGHTA and FQGTGA. V gave up 5 bases and J gave up 6 bases; unmatched junction bases: 11. The CDR3 here is CASSISTPGLAGELFF. The CDR3 DNA follows: TGTGCCAGCAGCATATCGACACCGGGACTAGCCGGGGAGCTGTTTTTT.

This chain uses TRBV7-2 with TRBJ2-1; D is unclear. There are 14 residues in the CDR3. Germline assignment: CDR1 SGHTA and CDR2 FQGNSA. Trimming cost V 0 bases and J 8 bases, with 11 bases left between them. CDR3 in DNA: TGTGCCAGCAGCTTAGCGCTTGGGCAACATGAGCAGTTCTTC. Translated, it gives CASSLALGQHEQFF. The entire variable domain, with the rest obtained from reference TRBV7-2 and TRBJ2-1, is as follows: GAGVSQSPSNKVTEKGKDVELRCDPISGHTALYWYRQSLGQGLEFLIYFQGNSAPDKSGLPSDRFSAERTGGSVSTLTIQRTQQEDSAVYLCASSLALGQHEQFFGPGTRLTVL.

V and J are TRBV19 and TRBJ1-1; D might be TRBD1 (5 bases). V was pared by 5 bases and J by 8 bases, with 18 bases between. The germline V gene has CDR1 LNHDA and CDR2 SQIVND (reference sequence). The CDR3 is 14 residues long. The CDR3, as DNA: TGTGCCAGTAGTGTGGGGGGGTCAGTTCCCGAAGCTTTCTTT. Amino acids: CASSVGGSVPEAFF.

This clone was seen a single time. The chain is built from TRBV6-1 and TRBJ1-1; 8 bases agree with TRBD1. This CDR3 spans 15 amino acids. CDR1 is MNHNS and CDR2 is SASEGT in the germline V gene. The J segment lost 1 base and the V segment lost 5 bases, leaving 6 bases of the junction unmatched. In nucleotides, the CDR3 is TGTGCCAGCAGTTCCAAGGACAGGGCGAACACTGAAGCTTTCTTT. Translated: CASSSKDRANTEAFF.

The genes are TRBV6-5 and TRBJ1-2; tentatively, D is TRBD1 (6 bases). The V gene lost 4 bases and the J gene lost 1 base, with 10 bases spanning the gap. The CDR3 loop spans 14 amino acids. In germline, CDR1 is MNHEY, CDR2 SVGAGI. CDR3: CASSWDNLNYGYTF. The CDR3 DNA follows: TGTGCCAGCAGTTGGGACAATCTTAACTATGGCTACACCTTC.

This sequence joins TRBV9 and TRBJ2-3; D might be TRBD1 (6 bases). Trimming pared 2 bases from V and 4 bases from J, leaving 8 bases between. This CDR3 is 13 amino acids long. Looked up from germline, CDR1 is SGDLS and CDR2 is YYNGEE. The CDR3 spells CASSVRGADTQYF. DNA of the CDR3: TGTGCCAGCAGCGTCAGGGGCGCAGATACGCAGTATTTT.

About this clone: The identical CDR3 is also encoded by other nucleotide sequences in the sample. The CDR3 sequence is CASSLTGGYTF. CDR3 bases: TGTGCCAGCAGTTTAACGGGAGGCTACACCTTC. The J gene is TRBJ1-2, the V gene TRBV12-3 or TRBV12-4; D call uncertain. V was shortened by 2 bases and J by 8 bases, with 6 bases between the two germline ends. This CDR3 contains 11 residues.

The rearrangement uses TRBV9 and TRBJ2-1; TRBD2 aligns across 9 bases. This CDR3 spans 16 amino acids. Germline-derived CDR1 and CDR2 are SGDLS and YYNGEE. Trimming cost V 0 bases and J 9 bases; bases outside gene matches: 10. CDR3 in DNA: TGTGCCAGCAGCGTAGGTGGGGCGGGAGGGTCTGGTGAGCAGTTCTTC. Amino acids: CASSVGGAGGSGEQFF.

This chain connects TRBV19 to TRBJ2-1; 8 bases line up with TRBD2. Losses at the gene ends were 3 bases for V and 4 bases for J; bases not matched to a gene: 5. The germline V gene encodes CDR1 LNHDA and CDR2 SQIVND (reference sequence). This CDR3 has 15 residues. In DNA form, the CDR3 reads TGTGCCAGTAGTATGGGGACTAGAGGTTACAATGAGCAGTTCTTC. Its translation: CASSMGTRGYNEQFF.

This chain uses TRBV7-9 with TRBJ1-4, with D possibly being TRBD1 (5 bases). V gave up 0 bases and J gave up 2 bases, with 16 bases separating them. CDR3 length equals 18 residues. Germline CDR1 SEHNR, CDR2 FQNEAQ (reference sequence). The CDR3 region is CASSLAGGPGFTNEKLFF. CDR3 bases: TGTGCCAGCAGCTTAGCGGGGGGACCGGGTTTCACTAATGAAAAACTGTTTTTT.

The rearrangement joins TRBV7-9 to TRBJ2-5; TRBD1 matches at 7 bases. V lost 5 bases to trimming and J lost 5 bases; unmatched junction nucleotides: 11. CDR1 and CDR2 from the germline V gene are SEHNR and FQNEAQ (reference sequence). The CDR3 sequence is 15 residues long. DNA for the CDR3: TGTGCCAGCAGCGCACGGCGACAGGGTCGGGAGACCCAGTACTTC. Translation gives CASSARRQGRETQYF.

V is TRBV4-1 and J is TRBJ2-1, with TRBD2 matching 12 bases. V gave up 3 bases and J gave up 3 bases; unmatched junction bases: 3. The germline V gene encodes CDR1 MGHRA and CDR2 YSYEKL. This CDR3 spans 16 amino acids. The CDR3 DNA reads as TGCGCCAGCAGCCAGCTAGCGGGGGGGGTCTACAATGAGCAGTTCTTC. Its translation: CASSQLAGGVYNEQFF.

V is TRBV2 and J is TRBJ1-1, with D tentatively TRBD1 (6 bases). The ends were cut back, 4 bases at V and 0 bases at J, with 9 bases in the middle. CDR3 size: 14 residues. In germline, CDR1 is SNHLY, CDR2 FYNNEI. Written as DNA, the CDR3 is TGTGCCAGCAGTGTACAGGGAATGAACACTGAAGCTTTCTTT. It is translated as CASSVQGMNTEAFF.

The rearrangement links TRBV3-1 (or the pseudogene TRBV3-2) to TRBJ2-6; D is unclear. This CDR3 has 17 residues. Per germline, CDR1 LGHDT and CDR2 YNNKEL (reference sequence). V was shortened by 0 bases and J by 1 base, with 10 bases between the two germline ends. The CDR3 reads CASSQECSVSGANVLTF. The CDR3 bases are TGTGCCAGCAGCCAAGAATGCTCGGTTTCTGGGGCCAACGTCCTGACTTTC.

CDR3 residues: CAWATLYEQYF. Written as DNA, the CDR3 is TGTGCCTGGGCTACCCTCTACGAGCAGTACTTC. V is TRBV30 and J is TRBJ2-7; D not certain. V was clipped by 5 bases and J by 3 bases, with 8 bases between them. The CDR3 extends over 11 amino acids. Germline V lookup: CDR1 GTSNPN, CDR2 SVGIG (reference sequence).

This clone has just a few counts. The chain joins TRBV2 to TRBJ1-1; TRBD1 matches 7 bases. With 6 bases clipped from V and 11 bases from J, the junction kept 15 bases outside the gene matches. Germline CDR1 and CDR2: SNHLY and FYNNEI. This CDR3 comprises 14 residues. CDR3 nucleotides: TGTGCCAGCAGGGAAAGGACAGGAACCTTTGGGGCTTTCTTT. This codes for CASRERTGTFGAFF.

The V gene is TRBV5-5, the J gene TRBJ1-4; 7 nucleotides line up with TRBD1. Germline CDR1 is SGHKS and CDR2 is YYEKEE (reference sequence). The ends lost 4 bases at V and 8 bases at J; junction bases unmatched: 8. This CDR3 comprises 14 residues. In nucleotides, the CDR3 is TGTGCCAGCAGCCCGCGACAGGGATCGGAAAAACTGTTTTTT. Its protein product is CASSPRQGSEKLFF.

Only a few counts were recorded for this clone. The V call is TRBV6-5, the J call TRBJ1-2; 7 bases are a match to TRBD1. V trimming: 6 bases; J trimming: 7 bases; junction bases outside the gene matches: 5. The length of the CDR3 is 12 residues. Germline CDR1 MNHEY, CDR2 SVGAGI. The CDR3 reads CASRNDRAGYTF. The CDR3 nucleotides read TGTGCCAGCAGGAATGACAGGGCTGGCTACACCTTC.

With regard to this clone: The germline gene is not matched at one end of the junction; a read error may be the cause. The chain employs TRBV3-1 (or the pseudogene TRBV3-2) and TRBJ1-1; 8 bases agree with TRBD1. CDR1 is LGHDT and CDR2 is YNNKEL in the germline V gene (reference sequence). The length of the CDR3 is 14 residues. For the CDR3, the DNA is TGTGCCAGCACCCAAGGACAGGGAGAAACTGAAGCTTTCTTT. Amino acid sequence: CASTQGQGETEAFF.